What follows is one T cell receptor beta chain and its context. These data come from a study of blood T cell repertoires in COVID-19. For the study at large: Samples taken during acute and convalescent COVID-19 were collected in the United States, Italy and Spain. PBMCs, B-cell-depleted T cells, or T cells provided the cDNA or gDNA that made up the material.

V shed 10 bases and J shed 3 bases, with 11 bases lying between them. Germline V CDR1 and CDR2: SGHRS, YFSETQ. The CDR3 totals 13 residues. Using immunoSEQ multiplex PCR, the repertoire was profiled, and TCRdb retains in-frame clones only, with some absent. The sample lists approximately 290,000 clones, around 90% occurring once. The chain recombines TRBV5-1 with TRBJ1-6; TRBD1 is a possible D gene (6 bases). The sequencing sample was made of peripheral blood. The sequence came from a man between 18 and 35 years old with active or convalescent COVID-19. CDR3 loop: CAEQGFYNSPLHF. The CDR3 DNA is TGCGCCGAACAGGGATTCTATAATTCACCCCTCCACTTT.